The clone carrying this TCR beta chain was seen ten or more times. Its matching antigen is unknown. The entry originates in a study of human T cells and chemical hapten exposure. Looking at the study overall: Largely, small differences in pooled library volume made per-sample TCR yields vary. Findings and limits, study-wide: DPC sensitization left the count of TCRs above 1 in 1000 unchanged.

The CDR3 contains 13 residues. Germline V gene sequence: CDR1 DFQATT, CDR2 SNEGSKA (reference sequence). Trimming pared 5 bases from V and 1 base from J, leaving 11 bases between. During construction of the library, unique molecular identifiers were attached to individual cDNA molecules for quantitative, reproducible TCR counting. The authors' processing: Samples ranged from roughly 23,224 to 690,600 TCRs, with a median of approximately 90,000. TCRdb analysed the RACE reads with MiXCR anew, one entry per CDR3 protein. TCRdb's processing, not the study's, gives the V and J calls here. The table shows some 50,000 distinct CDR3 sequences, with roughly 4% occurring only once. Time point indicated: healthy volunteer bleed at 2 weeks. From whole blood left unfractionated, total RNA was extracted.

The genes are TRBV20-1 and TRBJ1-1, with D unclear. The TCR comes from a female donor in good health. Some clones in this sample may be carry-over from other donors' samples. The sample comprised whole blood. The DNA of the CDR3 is TGCAGTGCTTCTCACCGGGGGAACACTGAAGCTTTCTTT. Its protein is CSASHRGNTEAFF.